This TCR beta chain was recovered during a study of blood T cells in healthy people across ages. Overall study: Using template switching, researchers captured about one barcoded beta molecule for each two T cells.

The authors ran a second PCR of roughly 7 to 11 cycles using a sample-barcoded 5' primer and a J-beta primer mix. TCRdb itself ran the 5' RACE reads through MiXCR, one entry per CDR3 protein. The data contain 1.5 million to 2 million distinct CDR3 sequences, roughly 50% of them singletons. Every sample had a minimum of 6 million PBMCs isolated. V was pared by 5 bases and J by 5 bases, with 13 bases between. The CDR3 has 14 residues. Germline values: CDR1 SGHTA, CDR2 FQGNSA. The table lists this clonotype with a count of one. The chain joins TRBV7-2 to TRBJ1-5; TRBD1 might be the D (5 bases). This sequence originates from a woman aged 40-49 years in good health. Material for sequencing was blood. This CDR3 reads CASSPASGHQPQHF. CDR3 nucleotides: TGTGCCAGCAGCCCGGCATCGGGGCATCAGCCCCAGCATTTT.